This is a list of T cell receptor beta chains from one sample in a study of regulatory dendritic cells for organ transplantation. Their antigens are not known. TCRdb keeps only in-frame clones here, not all; method: immunoSEQ multiplex PCR. The sample shows roughly 9,800 clones, more than 70% of them seen only once. Material for sequencing was memory CD4+ T cells from blood cultured with dendritic cells. These receptors all stem from a human donor in good health. Both conserved end residues are part of each CDR3.

CDR3 protein: CASSVDSESYGYTF
V gene: TRBV2
J gene: TRBJ1-2

CDR3 protein: CASRSDRLNYGYTF
V gene: TRBV19
J gene: TRBJ1-2

CDR3 protein: CAWATDTGNTIYF
V gene: TRBV30
J gene: TRBJ1-3

CDR3 protein: CASSSQRSSYNEQFF
V gene: TRBV19
J gene: TRBJ2-1

CDR3 protein: CASSLSGGYEQYF
V gene: TRBV7-9
J gene: TRBJ2-7

CDR3 protein: CASSHPPTNEKLFF
V gene: TRBV7-9
J gene: TRBJ1-4

CDR3 protein: CASSLGDSVKETQYF
V gene: TRBV5-5
J gene: TRBJ2-5

CDR3 protein: CAWSRSQETQYF
V gene: TRBV30
J gene: TRBJ2-5

CDR3 protein: CASSPQPSSGNTIYF
V gene: TRBV18
J gene: TRBJ1-3

CDR3 protein: CASSQARSGLGSGNTIYF
V gene: TRBV4-3
J gene: TRBJ1-3

CDR3 protein: CAWSSGLQETQYF
V gene: TRBV30
J gene: TRBJ2-5

CDR3 protein: CASSVPSGGAVGEQFF
V gene: TRBV9
J gene: TRBJ2-1

CDR3 protein: CASSPPSGRPNEKLFF
V gene: TRBV18
J gene: TRBJ1-4

CDR3 protein: CASSEYEQYF
V gene: TRBV2
J gene: TRBJ2-7

CDR3 protein: CASSLSQGGTNTGELFF
V gene: TRBV11-2
J gene: TRBJ2-2

CDR3 protein: CASSPQRPSYNEQFF
V gene: TRBV18
J gene: TRBJ2-1

CDR3 protein: CASWDAGSNTEAFF
V gene: TRBV28
J gene: TRBJ1-1

CDR3 protein: CASNRGLNYGYTF
V gene: TRBV19
J gene: TRBJ1-2

CDR3 protein: CASSPGVDQPQHF
V gene: TRBV9
J gene: TRBJ1-5

CDR3 protein: CASSQGDRGGGEKLFF
V gene: TRBV4-1
J gene: TRBJ1-4

CDR3 protein: CASSLGDSGNEQFF
V gene: TRBV28
J gene: TRBJ2-1

CDR3 protein: CAISTAKYGYTF
V gene: TRBV28
J gene: TRBJ1-2

CDR3 protein: CASSQDRGAYEQYF
V gene: TRBV4-3
J gene: TRBJ2-7

CDR3 protein: CASSQAGTGNYGYTF
V gene: TRBV4-1
J gene: TRBJ1-2

CDR3 protein: CASSFVGARNQPQHF
V gene: TRBV28
J gene: TRBJ1-5

CDR3 protein: CASSVKGDDTGELFF
V gene: TRBV6-4
J gene: TRBJ2-2